This T cell receptor (beta chain) was captured by sequencing in a study of blood T cell repertoires in COVID-19. Overall study: Both acute and convalescent COVID-19 samples were obtained from the United States, Italy and Spain.

Trimming took 7 bases from V and 8 from J, leaving 23 bases between them. The germline gives CDR1 SNHLY, CDR2 FYNNEI. The CDR3 has 15 residues. Only in-frame clones appear in the TCRdb table, and some are missing; sequencing was by immunoSEQ multiplex PCR. This sample yields roughly 220,000 clones, of which 90% are seen a single time; over 12% belongs to the top ten. The sample holds one count of this clone. Exposed participants came across a COVID-19 case within 2 weeks before study entry. Sequencing input: PBMCs or T cells enriched from blood (not recorded which). This TCR derives from a man aged 30 to 45 who had been exposed to COVID-19. The V and J genes are TRBV2 and TRBJ1-2, with D unresolved. CDR3: CASMGWVYSPGGYTF. CDR3 nucleotides: TGTGCCAGCATGGGTTGGGTCTACAGCCCTGGGGGCTACACCTTC.